Below, 25 T cell receptor beta chains from the same sample are listed, as sequenced in a study of T cell responses to AZD1222 COVID-19 vaccine. Generated by immunoSEQ multiplex PCR, the TCRdb table keeps only in-frame clones and is missing some. Of roughly 150,000 clones in the sample, 88% are singletons; the top ten hold approximately 3.6%. The specimen comprised peripheral blood, sampled on day 0 of MenACWY control vaccination. These receptors all come from an adult in good health.

This clone was seen only a few times. The genes are TRBV5-1 and TRBJ2-2, with a possible D match to TRBD2 (5 bases). The ends were cut back, 3 bases at V and 6 bases at J, with 12 bases in the middle. This CDR3 comprises 14 residues. Germline V gives CDR1 SGHRS, CDR2 YFSETQ. The CDR3 protein is CASSSTWRSGELFF. CDR3 DNA: TGCGCCAGCAGCTCCACTTGGAGGTCCGGGGAGCTGTTTTTT. Filled out from reference TRBV5-1 and TRBJ2-2, the complete variable domain reads KAGVTQTPRYLIKTRGQQVTLSCSPISGHRSVSWYQQTPGQGLQFLFEYFSETQRNKGNFPGRFSGRQFSNSRSEMNVSTLELGDSALYLCASSSTWRSGELFFGEGSRLTVL.

This clone was counted once. V is TRBV2 and J is TRBJ1-1, with a possible D match to TRBD1 (5 bases). V lost 6 bases and J 1 base, leaving 9 bases between the germline ends. The CDR3 has 13 residues. Per germline, CDR1 SNHLY and CDR2 FYNNEI. The DNA for the CDR3 is TGTGCCAGCAGCGCAGGGCGGAACACTGAAGCTTTCTTT. The encoded protein is CASSAGRNTEAFF.

The count of this clone is one. The chain couples TRBV4-1 to TRBJ2-7; 12 bases are a match to TRBD2. V was pared by 0 bases and J by 6 bases, with 12 bases of the junction left unmatched. In germline, CDR1 is MGHRA, CDR2 YSYEKL. The CDR3 has 18 residues. The CDR3 loop reads CASSQDPTTSGRRVEQYF. CDR3 bases: TGCGCCAGCAGCCAAGATCCCACTACTAGCGGGAGGAGGGTCGAGCAGTACTTC.

The chain links TRBV19 to TRBJ2-2; D unclear. Per germline, CDR1 LNHDA and CDR2 SQIVND (reference sequence). The CDR3 is 15 amino acids. V lost 5 bases, J lost 0 bases, and 10 bases lay in between. The CDR3 is CASSAWPSNTGELFF. The CDR3 nucleotides read TGTGCCAGTAGTGCGTGGCCTTCGAACACCGGGGAGCTGTTTTTT. Supplemented by reference TRBV19 and TRBJ2-2, the full variable domain reads DGGITQSPKYLFRKEGQNVTLSCEQNLNHDAMYWYRQDPGQGLRLIYYSQIVNDFQKGDIAEGYSVSREKKESFPLTVTSAQKNPTAFYLCASSAWPSNTGELFFGEGSRLTVL.

The J gene is TRBJ1-1, the V gene TRBV6-6; no reliable D call. The CDR3 spans 14 residues. The germline V gene encodes CDR1 MNHNY and CDR2 SVGAGI (reference sequence). V was pared by 0 bases and J by 3 bases, with 8 bases between. As DNA, the CDR3 is TGTGCCAGCAGTTACTCACCCCGGGACACTGAAGCTTTCTTT. Protein sequence: CASSYSPRDTEAFF.

This clone turned up a few times. The chain links TRBV4-2 to TRBJ2-1; 10 bases are a match to TRBD1. CDR1 is LGHNA, CDR2 YNFKEQ, per germline. The CDR3 spans 15 residues. Unmatched junction bases numbered 3, after V lost 4 bases and J lost 3 bases. The CDR3 region has the DNA TGTGCCAGCAGCCCGACAGGGGGCTACTACAATGAGCAGTTCTTC. It specifies CASSPTGGYYNEQFF.

V is TRBV18 and J is TRBJ2-3, with 8 bases aligning to TRBD1. The V segment lost 3 bases and the J segment 4 bases; nucleotides outside the gene matches: 9. The CDR3 has 16 amino acids. Per the germline V gene, CDR1 is KGHSH and CDR2 is LQKENI. The CDR3 loop is CASSPSHLQGADTQYF. In nucleotides, the CDR3 is TGTGCCAGCTCACCTTCCCATCTACAGGGGGCAGATACGCAGTATTTT. Full variable domain (outside the CDR3, taken from reference TRBV18 and TRBJ2-3): NAGVMQNPRHLVRRRGQEARLRCSPMKGHSHVYWYRQLPEEGLKFMVYLQKENIIDESGMPKERFSAEFPKEGPSILRIQQVVRGDSAAYFCASSPSHLQGADTQYFGPGTRLTVL.

This chain links TRBV27 with TRBJ1-1; 8 bases are shared with TRBD1. The V segment lost 4 bases and the J segment 0 bases; nucleotides outside the gene matches: 4. Germline V CDR1 and CDR2: MNHEY, SMNVEV (reference sequence). This CDR3 region has 15 residues. Written as DNA, the CDR3 is TGTGCCAGCAGTTGGACAGGGAGGGTGAACACTGAAGCTTTCTTT. Its translation: CASSWTGRVNTEAFF.

V is TRBV5-1 and J is TRBJ1-1; unclear D gene. The V gene lost 1 base and the J gene lost 0 bases, with 4 bases spanning the gap. The CDR3 consists of 13 residues. Looked up from germline, CDR1 is SGHRS and CDR2 is YFSETQ. CDR3 sequence: CASSLWLNTEAFF. CDR3 nucleotides: TGCGCCAGCAGCTTGTGGCTGAACACTGAAGCTTTCTTT.

J is TRBJ1-3 and V is TRBV4-1; D is ambiguous. V was cut by 0 bases and J by 4 bases, with 19 bases left in between. The CDR3 runs 18 residues. CDR1 is MGHRA and CDR2 is YSYEKL in the germline V gene. The CDR3 DNA reads TGCGCCAGCAGCCAAGATTGGGCTCTCCAGGTGGTAGGAAACACCATATATTTT. It codes for CASSQDWALQVVGNTIYF.

This chain joins TRBV2 and TRBJ1-6; 9 positions agree with TRBD1. CDR1 and CDR2 (germline): SNHLY, FYNNEI. The J segment lost 7 bases and the V segment lost 5 bases, leaving 6 bases of the junction unmatched. This CDR3 is 15 amino acids long. The CDR3 sequence: CASSLQGAGNSPLHF. CDR3 bases: TGTGCCAGCAGTCTACAGGGGGCAGGGAATTCACCCCTCCACTTT.

Only a few counts were recorded for this clone. V and J are TRBV18 and TRBJ1-1; D not certain. V lost 2 bases and J lost 4, with 8 bases in between. CDR1 and CDR2 (germline): KGHSH, LQKENI. CDR3 length: 13 amino acids. This CDR3 reads CASSPVDGTEAFF. In nucleotides, the CDR3 is TGTGCCAGCTCACCAGTAGACGGCACTGAAGCTTTCTTT.

The chain couples TRBV9 to TRBJ2-3; no definite D call. Trimming stripped 1 base from V and 2 bases from J, with 5 bases between. Germline CDR1 and CDR2: SGDLS and YYNGEE. The CDR3 spans 13 residues. CDR3 loop: CASSVSSTDTQYF. The CDR3 nucleotides read TGTGCCAGCAGCGTAAGCTCCACAGATACGCAGTATTTT.

This sequence joins TRBV6-5 and TRBJ2-7, with a weak D call TRBD1 (5 bases). Trimming removed 2 bases at V and 2 bases at J, with 10 bases between. The length of the CDR3 is 14 residues. The germline CDR1 and CDR2 sequences are MNHEY and SVGAGI. CDR3 bases: TGTGCCAGCAGTTACGCTAGACAGACCTACGAGCAGTACTTC. Translation gives CASSYARQTYEQYF.

The chain links TRBV29-1 to TRBJ2-2, with D possibly TRBD2 on 6 matching bases. CDR1 and CDR2 (germline): SQVTM, ANQGSEA. The CDR3 consists of 13 residues. Trimming left V 6 bases short and J 0 bases short, with 8 bases between. The CDR3 bases are TGCAGCGTCGGGACTGCGAACACCGGGGAGCTGTTTTTT. Its protein is CSVGTANTGELFF.

The chain uses TRBV9 and TRBJ2-2, with D uncertain. Trimming took off 1 base at V and 1 base at J, with 17 bases between the two ends. This CDR3 region has 18 residues. Germline values: CDR1 SGDLS, CDR2 YYNGEE. CDR3 region: CASSVSRMGYMNTGELFF. CDR3 coding DNA: TGTGCCAGCAGCGTATCCCGCATGGGGTATATGAACACCGGGGAGCTGTTTTTT.

The chain joins TRBV4-3 to TRBJ2-2; 8 bases line up with TRBD1. The CDR3 sequence is 14 residues long. With 4 bases clipped from V and 6 bases from J, the junction kept 4 bases outside the gene matches. Germline V lookup: CDR1 LGHNA, CDR2 YSLEER. The CDR3 sequence: CASSRAQGAGELFF. CDR3 nucleotides: TGCGCCAGCAGCCGGGCACAGGGGGCCGGGGAGCTGTTTTTT.

The CDR3 coding sequence is TGTGCCAGCAGCCAAAACAGGGAGGGCTACGAGCAGTACTTC. It yields the protein CASSQNREGYEQYF. V is TRBV16 and J is TRBJ2-7; possible D gene TRBD2, 7 bases. V was clipped by 2 bases and J by 3 bases, with 11 bases between them. The CDR3 has 14 amino acids. The germline gives CDR1 KGHSY, CDR2 FQNENV.

The rearrangement uses TRBV6-4 and TRBJ2-3, with 8 bases that match TRBD2. This CDR3 contains 16 residues. CDR1 and CDR2 from the germline V gene are MRHNA and SNTAGT. V dropped 6 bases and J dropped 4; count of bases not matched to a gene: 12. CDR3 sequence (DNA): TGTGCCAGCAGCCCTAACCCAGCGGGGGTCCCAGATACGCAGTATTTT. Amino acids: CASSPNPAGVPDTQYF.

The chain recombines TRBV19 with TRBJ1-1; 8 bases line up with TRBD1. The germline CDR1 and CDR2 sequences are LNHDA and SQIVND (reference sequence). Trimming cost V 5 bases and J 6 bases; bases outside gene matches: 8. CDR3 length equals 14 residues. The CDR3 nucleotides are TGTGCCAGTAGTCCTTATGACAGGGGAGCTGAAGCTTTCTTT. It is translated as CASSPYDRGAEAFF. Full variable domain (outside the CDR3, taken from reference TRBV19 and TRBJ1-1): DGGITQSPKYLFRKEGQNVTLSCEQNLNHDAMYWYRQDPGQGLRLIYYSQIVNDFQKGDIAEGYSVSREKKESFPLTVTSAQKNPTAFYLCASSPYDRGAEAFFGQGTRLTVV.

This rearrangement joins TRBV7-2 to TRBJ2-1, with TRBD1 matching over 9 bases. The germline CDR1 and CDR2 sequences are SGHTA and FQGNSA. V shed 5 bases and J 7 bases; nucleotides not matched to a gene: 6. The CDR3 sequence is 14 residues long. The CDR3 loop is CASSAGTGRNEQFF. The CDR3 coding sequence is TGTGCCAGCAGCGCAGGGACAGGGCGGAATGAGCAGTTCTTC.

The chain has TRBV4-3 and TRBJ1-2, with 9 bases aligning to TRBD1. The V and J ends lost 3 bases and 8 bases, in that order; junction bases with no gene match: 10. CDR1 and CDR2 (germline): LGHNA, YSLEER. CDR3 length equals 15 residues. The CDR3 DNA reads as TGCGCCAGCAGCCAGCCGGGACAGGGTCGAGGGGGCTACACCTTC. Its translation: CASSQPGQGRGGYTF.

V is TRBV12-3 or TRBV12-4 and J is TRBJ1-2; 7 nucleotides agree with TRBD1. Losses at the gene ends were 5 bases for V and 8 bases for J; bases not matched to a gene: 8. CDR3 length: 13 amino acids. DNA for the CDR3: TGTGCCAGCAGTCGGCAACAGGGGCGAGGCTACACCTTC. Its protein product is CASSRQQGRGYTF.

V gene TRBV4-3 combines with J gene TRBJ2-7; D not certain. V gave up 1 base and J gave up 3 bases, with 7 bases separating them. CDR3 size: 13 residues. The germline CDR1 and CDR2 sequences are LGHNA and YSLEER. The CDR3 DNA follows: TGCGCCAGCAGCCAAGCCCGGAGCTACGAGCAGTACTTC. Translated, it gives CASSQARSYEQYF.

This chain links TRBV4-3 with TRBJ1-1; no clear D gene. This CDR3 is 14 amino acids long. V was trimmed by 0 bases and J by 5 bases, leaving 10 bases between them. Germline V gives CDR1 LGHNA, CDR2 YSLEER. For the CDR3, the DNA is TGCGCCAGCAGCCAAGAAAGACATAGGACTGAAGCTTTCTTT. It specifies CASSQERHRTEAFF.